This TCR beta chain comes out of a study of CXCR3-negative and CXCR3-positive naive CD8 T cells. On this clonotype: Its matching antigen is unknown.

CDR1 and CDR2 (germline): SGHRS, YFSETQ. The CDR3 covers 14 residues. Study-level findings and limits: The majority of assays used fresh PBMCs, and CXCR3 expression partially decreased after cryopreservation. Similar TRBV-TRBJ usage was seen in naive cells (both CXCR3-negative and CXCR3-positive), but memory cells differed. Both naive subsets had comparably high diversity; memory CD8+ cells much lower.

Sorting was done in triplicate for each CD8+ T cell subset (about 300,000 cells each). The study made its TRB cDNA libraries by 5' RACE, adding UMI labels. TCRdb re-called the 5' RACE reads; one entry per CDR3 protein, DNA not given. The sample has tens of thousands of distinct CDR3 sequences; the top ten hold over 14%. The sequence came from a human donor in good health. Some clones in this sample may be carry-over from other donors' samples. Sequencing used memory CD8+ T cells from blood. The gene calls are TRBV5-1 and TRBJ2-7; TCRdb designates TRBD1, a call that cannot be tested without DNA. The chain's CDR3 is CASSFPLFKYEQYF. Full variable domain (missing parts from reference TRBV5-1 and TRBJ2-7): KAGVTQTPRYLIKTRGQQVTLSCSPISGHRSVSWYQQTPGQGLQFLFEYFSETQRNKGNFPGRFSGRQFSNSRSEMNVSTLELGDSALYLCASSFPLFKYEQYFGPGTRLTVT.